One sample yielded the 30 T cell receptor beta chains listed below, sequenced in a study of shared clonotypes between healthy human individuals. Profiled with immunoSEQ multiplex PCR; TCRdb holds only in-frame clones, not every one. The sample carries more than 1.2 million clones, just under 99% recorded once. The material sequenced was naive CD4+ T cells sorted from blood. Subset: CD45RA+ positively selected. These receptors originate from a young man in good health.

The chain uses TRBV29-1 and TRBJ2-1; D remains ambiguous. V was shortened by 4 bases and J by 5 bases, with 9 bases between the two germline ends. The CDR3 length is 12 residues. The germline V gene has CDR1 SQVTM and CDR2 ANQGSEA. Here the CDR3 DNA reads TGCAGCGTTGGACATGGAAACAATGAGCAGTTCTTC. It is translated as CSVGHGNNEQFF.

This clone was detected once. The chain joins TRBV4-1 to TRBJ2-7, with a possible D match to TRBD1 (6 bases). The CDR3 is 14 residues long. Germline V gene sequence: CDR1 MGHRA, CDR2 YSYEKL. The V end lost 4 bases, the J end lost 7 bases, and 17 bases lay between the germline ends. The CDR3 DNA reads TGCGCCAGCAGCCTAGCCGGGACAACGGGTGAGCAGTACTTC. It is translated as CASSLAGTTGEQYF.

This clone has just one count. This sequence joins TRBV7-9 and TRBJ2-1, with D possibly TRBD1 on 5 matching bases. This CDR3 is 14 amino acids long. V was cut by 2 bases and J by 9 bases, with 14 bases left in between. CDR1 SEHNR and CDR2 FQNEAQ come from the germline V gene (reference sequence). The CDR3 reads CASSLKIPQAEQFF. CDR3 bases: TGTGCCAGCAGCTTAAAAATCCCACAGGCTGAGCAGTTCTTC.

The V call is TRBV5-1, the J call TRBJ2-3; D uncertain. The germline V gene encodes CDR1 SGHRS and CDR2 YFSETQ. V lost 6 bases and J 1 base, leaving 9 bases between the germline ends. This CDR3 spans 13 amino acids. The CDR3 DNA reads TGCGCCAGCATCCAGGTTGGCACAGATACGCAGTATTTT. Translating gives CASIQVGTDTQYF.

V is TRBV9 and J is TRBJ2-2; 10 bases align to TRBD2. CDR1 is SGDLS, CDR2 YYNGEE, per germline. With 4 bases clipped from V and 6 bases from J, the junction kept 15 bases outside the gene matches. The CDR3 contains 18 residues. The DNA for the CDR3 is TGTGCCAGCAGCCACCCCCTGGTAGGCCTAGCGGGAGCCGGGGAGCTGTTTTTT. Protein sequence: CASSHPLVGLAGAGELFF.

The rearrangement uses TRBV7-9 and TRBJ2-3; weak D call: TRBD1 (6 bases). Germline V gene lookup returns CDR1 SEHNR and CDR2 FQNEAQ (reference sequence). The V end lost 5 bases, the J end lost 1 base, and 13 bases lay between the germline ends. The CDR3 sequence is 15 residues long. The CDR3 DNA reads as TGTGCCAGCAGCCAAGGGGGAGTGGGCACAGATACGCAGTATTTT. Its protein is CASSQGGVGTDTQYF. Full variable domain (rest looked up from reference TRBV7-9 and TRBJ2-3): DTGVSQNPRHKITKRGQNVTFRCDPISEHNRLYWYRQTLGQGPEFLTYFQNEAQLEKSRLLSDRFSAERPKGSFSTLEIQRTEQGDSAMYLCASSQGGVGTDTQYFGPGTRLTVL.

The CDR3 spells CASSQTGELFF. The CDR3 DNA follows: TGTGCCAGCAGCCAGACCGGGGAGCTGTTTTTT. This sequence joins TRBV11-2 and TRBJ2-2; no definite D call. CDR1 and CDR2 from the germline V gene are SGHAT and FQNNGV. V was pared by 5 bases and J by 5 bases, with 3 bases between. The CDR3 has 11 amino acids.

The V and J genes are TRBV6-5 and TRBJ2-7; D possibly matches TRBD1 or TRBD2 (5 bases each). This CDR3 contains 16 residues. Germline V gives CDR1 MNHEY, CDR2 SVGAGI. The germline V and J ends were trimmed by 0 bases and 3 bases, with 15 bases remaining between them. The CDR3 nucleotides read TGTGCCAGCAGTTACTCCTCCGGGACCGGAAGCTACGAGCAGTACTTC. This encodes CASSYSSGTGSYEQYF.

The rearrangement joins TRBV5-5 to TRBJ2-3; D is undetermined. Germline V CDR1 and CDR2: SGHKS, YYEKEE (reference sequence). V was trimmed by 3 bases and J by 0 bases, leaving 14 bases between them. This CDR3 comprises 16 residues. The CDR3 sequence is CASSSVLLTSTDTQYF. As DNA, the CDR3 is TGTGCCAGCAGCTCAGTGCTTCTAACTAGCACAGATACGCAGTATTTT.

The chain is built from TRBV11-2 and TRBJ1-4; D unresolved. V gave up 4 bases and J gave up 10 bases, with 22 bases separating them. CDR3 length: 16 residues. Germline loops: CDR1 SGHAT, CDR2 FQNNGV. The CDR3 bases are TGTGCCAGCAGCTCCCTTGGGGTCGGTAGGGTGGGAAAACTGTTTTTT. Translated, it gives CASSSLGVGRVGKLFF.

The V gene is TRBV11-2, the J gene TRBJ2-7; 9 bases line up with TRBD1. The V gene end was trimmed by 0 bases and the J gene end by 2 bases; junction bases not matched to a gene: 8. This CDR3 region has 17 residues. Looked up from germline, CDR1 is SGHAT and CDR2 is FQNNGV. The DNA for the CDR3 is TGTGCCAGCAGCTTAGAGTATGACAGGGGGAGACCCTACGAGCAGTACTTC. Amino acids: CASSLEYDRGRPYEQYF.

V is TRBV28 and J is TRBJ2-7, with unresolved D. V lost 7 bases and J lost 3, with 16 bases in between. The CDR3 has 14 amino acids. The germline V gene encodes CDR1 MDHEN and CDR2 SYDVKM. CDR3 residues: CASTIAEDGYEQYF. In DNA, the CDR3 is TGTGCCAGCACCATTGCCGAAGACGGCTACGAGCAGTACTTC. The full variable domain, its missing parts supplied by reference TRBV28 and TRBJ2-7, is DVKVTQSSRYLVKRTGEKVFLECVQDMDHENMFWYRQDPGLGLRLIYFSYDVKMKEKGDIPEGYSVSREKKERFSLILESASTNQTSMYLCASTIAEDGYEQYFGPGTRLTVT.

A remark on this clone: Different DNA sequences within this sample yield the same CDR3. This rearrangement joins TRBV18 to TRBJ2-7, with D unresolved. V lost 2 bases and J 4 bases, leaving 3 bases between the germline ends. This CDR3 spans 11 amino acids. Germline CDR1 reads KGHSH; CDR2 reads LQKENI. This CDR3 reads CASSPGYEQYF. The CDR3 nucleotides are TGTGCCAGCTCACCAGGGTACGAGCAGTACTTC.

In nucleotides, the CDR3 is TGTGCCAGCTCACCAATGCCCAGGGAGTCCGGGGAGCTGTTTTTT. Translation: CASSPMPRESGELFF. The chain joins TRBV18 to TRBJ2-2; D is possibly TRBD1 or TRBD2 (5 bases each). V shed 2 bases and J shed 6 bases, with 13 bases lying between them. The CDR3 has 15 residues. Germline-derived CDR1 and CDR2 are KGHSH and LQKENI.

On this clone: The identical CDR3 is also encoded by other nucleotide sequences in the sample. CDR3 bases: TGTGCCAGCAGCCCAGGGGGCTCCTACAATGAGCAGTTCTTC. Translating it yields CASSPGGSYNEQFF. J is TRBJ2-1 and V is TRBV28; 7 nucleotides line up with TRBD1. The CDR3 loop spans 14 amino acids. Germline assignment: CDR1 MDHEN and CDR2 SYDVKM. V was clipped by 6 bases and J by 0 bases; unmatched bases: 2.

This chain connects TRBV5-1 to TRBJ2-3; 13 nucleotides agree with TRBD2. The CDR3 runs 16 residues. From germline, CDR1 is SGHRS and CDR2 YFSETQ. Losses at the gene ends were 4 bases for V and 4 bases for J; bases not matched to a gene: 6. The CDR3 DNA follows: TGCGCCAGCAGCGAAACTAGCGGGAGGGCCTCAGATACGCAGTATTTT. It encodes CASSETSGRASDTQYF.

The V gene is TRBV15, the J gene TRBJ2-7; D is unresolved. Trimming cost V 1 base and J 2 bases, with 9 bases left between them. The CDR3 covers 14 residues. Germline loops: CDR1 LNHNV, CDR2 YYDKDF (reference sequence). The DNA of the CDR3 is TGTGCCACCAGCAGAGTTTCGACAACCTACGAGCAGTACTTC. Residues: CATSRVSTTYEQYF. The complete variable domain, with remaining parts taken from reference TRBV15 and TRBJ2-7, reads DAMVIQNPRYQVTQFGKPVTLSCSQTLNHNVMYWYQQKSSQAPKLLFHYYDKDFNNEADTPDNFQSRRPNTSFCFLDIRSPGLGDTAMYLCATSRVSTTYEQYFGPGTRLTVT.

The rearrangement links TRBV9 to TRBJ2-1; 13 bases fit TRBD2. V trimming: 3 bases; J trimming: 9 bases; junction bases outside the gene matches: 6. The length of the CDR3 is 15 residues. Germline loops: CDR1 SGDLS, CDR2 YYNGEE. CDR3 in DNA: TGTGCCAGCAGCGCGGGACTAGCGGGAAGCGGTGAGCAGTTCTTC. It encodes CASSAGLAGSGEQFF.

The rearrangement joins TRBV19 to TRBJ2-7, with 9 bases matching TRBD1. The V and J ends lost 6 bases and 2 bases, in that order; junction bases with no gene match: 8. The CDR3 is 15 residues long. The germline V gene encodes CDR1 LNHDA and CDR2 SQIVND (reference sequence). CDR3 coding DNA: TGTGCCAGTAGCCGCTTCGGGACAGGGACCTACGAGCAGTACTTC. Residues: CASSRFGTGTYEQYF.

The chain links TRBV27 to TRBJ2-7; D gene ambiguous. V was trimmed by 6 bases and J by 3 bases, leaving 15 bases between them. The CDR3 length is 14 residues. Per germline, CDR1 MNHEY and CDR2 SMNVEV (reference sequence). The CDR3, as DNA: TGTGCCAGCAGGGTCGGGTCCAGAGACTACGAGCAGTACTTC. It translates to CASRVGSRDYEQYF.

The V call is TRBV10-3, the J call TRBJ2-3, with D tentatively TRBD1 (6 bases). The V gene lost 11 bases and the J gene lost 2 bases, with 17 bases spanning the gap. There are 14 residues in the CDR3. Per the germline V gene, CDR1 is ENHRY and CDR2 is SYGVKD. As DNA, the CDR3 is TGTGCCCAAGGAAAGGACAGAAACACAGATACGCAGTATTTT. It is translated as CAQGKDRNTDTQYF.

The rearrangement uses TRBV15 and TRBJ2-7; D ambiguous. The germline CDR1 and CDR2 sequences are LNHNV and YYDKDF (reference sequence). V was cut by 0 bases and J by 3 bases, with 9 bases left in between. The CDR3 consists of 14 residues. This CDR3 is CATSREGTFYEQYF. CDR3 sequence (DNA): TGTGCCACCAGCAGAGAGGGCACCTTCTACGAGCAGTACTTC.

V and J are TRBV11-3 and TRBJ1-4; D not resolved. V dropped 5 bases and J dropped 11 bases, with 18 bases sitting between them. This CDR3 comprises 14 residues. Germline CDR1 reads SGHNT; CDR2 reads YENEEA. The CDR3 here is CASSLLGVNGKLFF. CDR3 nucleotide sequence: TGTGCCAGCAGCCTACTCGGGGTTAATGGGAAACTGTTTTTT.

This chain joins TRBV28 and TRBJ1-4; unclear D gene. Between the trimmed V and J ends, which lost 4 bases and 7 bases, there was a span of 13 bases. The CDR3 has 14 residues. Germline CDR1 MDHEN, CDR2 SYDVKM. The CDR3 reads CASSSWTGGEKLFF. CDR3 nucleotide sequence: TGTGCCAGCAGTTCGTGGACGGGTGGTGAAAAACTGTTTTTT.

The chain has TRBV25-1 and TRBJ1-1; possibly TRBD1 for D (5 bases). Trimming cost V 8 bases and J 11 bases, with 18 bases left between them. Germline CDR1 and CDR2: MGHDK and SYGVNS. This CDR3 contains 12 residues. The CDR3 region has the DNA TGTGCCAGCTCTTATGAGGGGTCTGGGGCTTTCTTT. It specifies CASSYEGSGAFF. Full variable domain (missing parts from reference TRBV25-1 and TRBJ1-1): EADIYQTPRYLVIGTGKKITLECSQTMGHDKMYWYQQDPGMELHLIHYSYGVNSTEKGDLSSESTVSRIRTEHFPLTLESARPSHTSQYLCASSYEGSGAFFGQGTRLTVV.

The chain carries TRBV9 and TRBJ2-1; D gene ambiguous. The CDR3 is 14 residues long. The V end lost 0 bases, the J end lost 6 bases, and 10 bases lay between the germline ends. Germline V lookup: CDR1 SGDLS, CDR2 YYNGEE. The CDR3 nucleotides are TGTGCCAGCAGCGTAGATGAGGTACGCAATGAGCAGTTCTTC. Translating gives CASSVDEVRNEQFF.

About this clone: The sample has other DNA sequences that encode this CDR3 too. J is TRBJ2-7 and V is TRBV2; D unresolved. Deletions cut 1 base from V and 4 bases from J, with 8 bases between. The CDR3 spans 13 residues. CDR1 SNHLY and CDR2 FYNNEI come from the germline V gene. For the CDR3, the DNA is TGTGCCAGCAGTGAAGAAGTTCGATACGAGCAGTACTTC. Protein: CASSEEVRYEQYF.

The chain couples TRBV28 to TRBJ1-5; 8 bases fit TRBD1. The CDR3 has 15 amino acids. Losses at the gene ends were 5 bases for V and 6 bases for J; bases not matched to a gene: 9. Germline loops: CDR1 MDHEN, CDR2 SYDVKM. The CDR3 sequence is CASSPRQGSVQPQHF. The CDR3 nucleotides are TGTGCCAGCAGTCCGCGACAGGGGTCGGTTCAGCCCCAGCATTTT.

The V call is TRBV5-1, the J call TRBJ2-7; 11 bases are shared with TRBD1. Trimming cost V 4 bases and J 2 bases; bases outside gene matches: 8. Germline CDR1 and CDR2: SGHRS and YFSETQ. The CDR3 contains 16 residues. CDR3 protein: CASSLRDRGVAYEQYF. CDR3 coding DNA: TGCGCCAGCAGCCTCCGGGACAGGGGGGTTGCCTACGAGCAGTACTTC.

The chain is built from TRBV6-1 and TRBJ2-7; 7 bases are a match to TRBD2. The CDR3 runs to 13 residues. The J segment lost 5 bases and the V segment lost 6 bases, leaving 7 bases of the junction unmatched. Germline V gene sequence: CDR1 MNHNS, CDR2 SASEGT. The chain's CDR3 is CASRVWGGNEQYF. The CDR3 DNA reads TGTGCCAGCAGGGTTTGGGGGGGGAACGAGCAGTACTTC.